A single sample is the source of the 3 T cell receptor beta chains below, sequenced in a study of T cell changes during pregnancy in multiple sclerosis. Sequenced by immunoSEQ multiplex PCR; TCRdb stores in-frame clones only, minus some. The sample includes roughly 45,000 clones, under 90% of them seen just once. The source was peripheral blood, collected in the first trimester of pregnancy. These receptors came from a female donor in good health, enrolled as a control in a pregnancy study.

This clone was found once. The chain is built from TRBV4-1 and TRBJ1-4; 8 bases line up with TRBD1. The length of the CDR3 is 14 residues. V dropped 4 bases and J dropped 8; count of bases not matched to a gene: 6. Germline lookup yields CDR1 MGHRA and CDR2 YSYEKL. The chain's CDR3 is CASSPDRVGEKLFF. CDR3 nucleotides: TGCGCCAGCAGCCCGGACAGGGTTGGAGAAAAACTGTTTTTT.

The chain carries TRBV19 and TRBJ1-1; 7 bases match TRBD1. Trimming at V came to 5 bases and at J to 7 bases, leaving 7 bases not matched to a gene. Germline loops: CDR1 LNHDA, CDR2 SQIVND (reference sequence). CDR3 length: 13 residues. DNA of the CDR3: TGTGCCAGTAGTCCCGGACAGGCCCGTGAAGCTTTCTTT. Amino acid sequence: CASSPGQAREAFF.

The CDR3 spells CASSSQEGEGYGYTF. The DNA of the CDR3 is TGTGCCAGCTCATCGCAGGAGGGGGAGGGCTATGGCTACACCTTC. The chain couples TRBV18 to TRBJ1-2, with D tentatively TRBD1 (6 bases). CDR1 and CDR2 from the germline V gene are KGHSH and LQKENI. V was pared by 5 bases and J by 4 bases, with 17 bases between. This CDR3 contains 15 residues. Full variable domain (rest looked up from reference TRBV18 and TRBJ1-2): NAGVMQNPRHLVRRRGQEARLRCSPMKGHSHVYWYRQLPEEGLKFMVYLQKENIIDESGMPKERFSAEFPKEGPSILRIQQVVRGDSAAYFCASSSQEGEGYGYTFGSGTRLTVV.